The next 19 T cell receptor beta chains were all read from a single sample in a study of Ad26.COV2.S vaccination and SARS-CoV-2 variants. The assay was immunoSEQ multiplex PCR, and TCRdb's table has in-frame clones only and misses some. This table has tens of thousands of clones, 82% appearing once. The specimen was peripheral blood, collected after recovery from COVID-19. Receptors were obtained from a human donor who had recovered from COVID-19.

The V gene is TRBV3-1 (or the pseudogene TRBV3-2), the J gene TRBJ1-2; 8 nucleotides align to TRBD1. With V trimmed by 2 bases and J by 4 bases, 0 bases remained unmatched. CDR1 is LGHDT, CDR2 YNNKEL, per germline (reference sequence). This CDR3 region has 13 residues. The CDR3 DNA follows: TGTGCCAGCAGCCAACAGGGGGCCTATGGCTACACCTTC. It codes for CASSQQGAYGYTF.

The chain has TRBV29-1 and TRBJ2-2, with 10 nucleotides matching TRBD1. V lost 2 bases, J lost 5 bases, and 8 bases stayed unmatched. The CDR3 covers 16 residues. Germline V gives CDR1 SQVTM, CDR2 ANQGSEA. This CDR3 is CSVELTDRGRTGELFF. In DNA, the CDR3 is TGCAGCGTTGAACTGACCGACAGGGGGCGGACCGGGGAGCTGTTTTTT.

The V call is TRBV11-2, the J call TRBJ2-3; 16 bases are shared with TRBD2. The V gene's germline CDR1 is SGHAT and CDR2 FQNNGV. The CDR3 consists of 18 residues. V lost 3 bases, J lost 8 bases, and 11 bases stayed unmatched. The CDR3 sequence is CASSFNAGTSGRARTQYF. In DNA, the CDR3 is TGTGCCAGCAGCTTTAATGCCGGGACTAGCGGGAGGGCCCGTACGCAGTATTTT.

The chain has TRBV6-2 or TRBV6-3 and TRBJ1-6; D is ambiguous. The CDR3 extends over 14 amino acids. Per germline, CDR1 MNHEY and CDR2 SVGEGT. With 3 bases removed from V and 11 bases from J, the gap between germline ends came to 14 bases. The CDR3 DNA follows: TGTGCCAGCAGTTATGGGCCGGAGTTGCCACCCCTCCACTTT. Translation gives CASSYGPELPPLHF.

V and J are TRBV7-6 and TRBJ2-1; D remains unclear. V lost 0 bases and J lost 7, with 4 bases in between. CDR1 and CDR2 from the germline V gene are SGHVS and FNYEAQ. This CDR3 region has 12 residues. The CDR3 spells CASSLADNEQFF. The CDR3 DNA sequence: TGTGCCAGCAGCTTAGCAGATAATGAGCAGTTCTTC.

The V call is TRBV7-2, the J call TRBJ1-1, with D unresolved. Deletions cut 1 base from V and 1 base from J, with 7 bases between. Germline V gives CDR1 SGHTA, CDR2 FQGNSA. This CDR3 is 14 amino acids long. CDR3 sequence: CASSLEGENTEAFF. DNA of the CDR3: TGTGCCAGCAGCTTAGAGGGAGAGAACACTGAAGCTTTCTTT.

CDR3 in amino acids: CASSPGSPSGRYEQYF. Written as DNA, the CDR3 is TGTGCCAGCTCCCCGGGGTCCCCTAGCGGGAGGTACGAGCAGTACTTC. V is TRBV18 and J is TRBJ2-7; 11 bases map to TRBD2. The CDR3 runs 16 residues. V lost 6 bases and J lost 4; bases outside the gene matches: 11. Germline V gene data show CDR1 as KGHSH and CDR2 as LQKENI.

The rearrangement links TRBV27 to TRBJ1-5; TRBD1 might be the D (6 bases). V was trimmed by 2 bases and J by 1 base, leaving 6 bases between them. Germline V gives CDR1 MNHEY, CDR2 SMNVEV (reference sequence). The length of the CDR3 is 14 residues. The CDR3, as DNA: TGTGCCAGCAGTTTAACAGGGAGCAATCAGCCCCAGCATTTT. This gives the protein CASSLTGSNQPQHF.

The chain carries TRBV7-2 and TRBJ1-5, with D possibly TRBD1 on 5 matching bases. The CDR3 totals 14 residues. Trimming removed 2 bases from V and 7 bases from J, with 12 bases in between. The germline CDR1 and CDR2 sequences are SGHTA and FQGNSA. CDR3 in DNA: TGTGCCAGCAGCTTAAAGGGGATTGAGCAGCCCCAGCATTTT. It is translated as CASSLKGIEQPQHF. Filled out from reference TRBV7-2 and TRBJ1-5, the complete variable domain reads GAGVSQSPSNKVTEKGKDVELRCDPISGHTALYWYRQSLGQGLEFLIYFQGNSAPDKSGLPSDRFSAERTGGSVSTLTIQRTQQEDSAVYLCASSLKGIEQPQHFGDGTRLSIL.

The chain combines TRBV2 with TRBJ1-1; D unresolved. The CDR3 length is 13 residues. The V gene's germline CDR1 is SNHLY and CDR2 FYNNEI. Trimming removed 1 base from V and 4 bases from J, with 7 bases in between. The chain's CDR3 is CASSEGGRTEAFF. The CDR3 nucleotides are TGTGCCAGCAGTGAAGGAGGGCGCACTGAAGCTTTCTTT.

This chain links TRBV5-5 with TRBJ2-5; 10 bases are shared with TRBD2. The CDR3 is made up of 15 amino acids. The J segment lost 1 base and the V segment lost 4 bases, leaving 4 bases of the junction unmatched. Germline V gives CDR1 SGHKS, CDR2 YYEKEE (reference sequence). CDR3 residues: CASSMRTSGQETQYF. In DNA, the CDR3 is TGTGCCAGCAGCATGAGGACTAGCGGCCAAGAGACCCAGTACTTC. Using reference TRBV5-5 and TRBJ2-5 for the parts outside the CDR3, the full variable domain is DAGVTQSPTHLIKTRGQQVTLRCSPISGHKSVSWYQQVLGQGPQFIFQYYEKEERGRGNFPDRFSARQFPNYSSELNVNALLLGDSALYLCASSMRTSGQETQYFGPGTRLLVL.

In nucleotides, the CDR3 is TGTGCCAGCAGTTTATTAGCCAGTTTCTACGAGCAGTACTTC. This codes for CASSLLASFYEQYF. The chain couples TRBV28 to TRBJ2-7; D is ambiguous. V shed 1 base and J shed 3 bases, with 10 bases lying between them. In germline, CDR1 is MDHEN, CDR2 SYDVKM. This CDR3 has 14 residues.

With regard to this clone: Other DNA sequences in the same sample also yield this CDR3. The rearrangement links TRBV12-5 to TRBJ2-1; D is uncertain. The CDR3 loop spans 15 amino acids. The V and J ends lost 1 base and 0 bases respectively, with 7 bases between them. Germline V gene data show CDR1 as LGHNT and CDR2 as FRNRAP. The CDR3: CASGLGQSSYNEQFF. The CDR3 DNA is TGTGCTAGTGGTTTGGGGCAGAGCTCCTACAATGAGCAGTTCTTC.

The rearrangement links TRBV18 to TRBJ2-1, with D unclear. CDR1 and CDR2 from the germline V gene are KGHSH and LQKENI. Trimming took 5 bases from V and 7 from J, leaving 12 bases between them. The CDR3 is 13 amino acids. The CDR3 sequence is CASSTTVLNEQFF. CDR3 nucleotides: TGTGCCAGCTCAACGACTGTGCTGAATGAGCAGTTCTTC.

The rearrangement uses TRBV5-4 and TRBJ2-7; 12 bases match TRBD2. J gave up 2 bases and V 9 bases, and 3 bases lay outside the gene matches. Germline CDR1 and CDR2: SGHNT and YYREEE (reference sequence). This CDR3 comprises 13 residues. In DNA form, the CDR3 reads TGTGCCACCGGACTAGCGGGAACCTACGAGCAGTACTTC. Its protein is CATGLAGTYEQYF. The full variable domain, with the rest looked up from reference TRBV5-4 and TRBJ2-7, is ETGVTQSPTHLIKTRGQQVTLRCSSQSGHNTVSWYQQALGQGPQFIFQYYREEENGRGNFPPRFSGLQFPNYSSELNVNALELDDSALYLCATGLAGTYEQYFGPGTRLTVT.

The chain uses TRBV11-3 and TRBJ2-7; D is unclear. The CDR3 has 17 residues. Trimming removed 5 bases at V and 3 bases at J, with 23 bases between. Germline V gives CDR1 SGHNT, CDR2 YENEEA. Here the CDR3 reads CASSTRHLNTASYEQYF. In DNA, the CDR3 is TGTGCCAGCAGCACACGTCACCTCAACACGGCCAGCTACGAGCAGTACTTC. The whole variable domain, remainder taken from reference TRBV11-3 and TRBJ2-7, is EAGVVQSPRYKIIEKKQPVAFWCNPISGHNTLYWYLQNLGQGPELLIRYENEEAVDDSQLPKDRFSAERLKGVDSTLKIQPAELGDSAVYLCASSTRHLNTASYEQYFGPGTRLTVT.

A single count supports this clone. The chain has TRBV13 and TRBJ2-1, with 10 positions matching TRBD2. J was trimmed by 5 bases and V by 5 bases; bases with no gene match: 9. The CDR3 is made up of 16 amino acids. Germline V lookup: CDR1 PRHDT, CDR2 FYEKMQ (reference sequence). The CDR3 reads CASSGKWTSGDNEQFF. In nucleotides, the CDR3 is TGTGCCAGCAGCGGCAAGTGGACTAGCGGCGACAATGAGCAGTTCTTC.

This sequence joins TRBV24-1 and TRBJ2-1, with 8 bases identical to TRBD2. CDR3 length: 15 amino acids. With V trimmed by 10 bases and J by 4 bases, 11 bases remained unmatched. Germline lookup yields CDR1 KGHDR and CDR2 SFDVKD. CDR3 residues: CATEEGGRTYNEQFF. CDR3 bases: TGTGCCACGGAAGAGGGCGGGAGGACTTACAATGAGCAGTTCTTC.

This clone was observed a single time. The chain is built from TRBV28 and TRBJ2-7; 10 bases fit TRBD1. V lost 1 base, J lost 3 bases, and 6 bases stayed unmatched. Germline V lookup: CDR1 MDHEN, CDR2 SYDVKM. CDR3 length equals 16 residues. Here the CDR3 reads CASSLFSWTGGYEQYF. CDR3 in DNA: TGTGCCAGCAGTTTATTTTCGTGGACAGGGGGCTACGAGCAGTACTTC.